The 18 T cell receptor beta chains below were found in one sample sequenced in a study of cytomegalovirus exposure and HLA in healthy donors. Assay: immunoSEQ multiplex PCR; the TCRdb copy retains only in-frame clones and omits some. The data hold under 95,000 clones, with roughly 91% observed a single time. The source material was PBMCs. Receptors originate from a man younger than 40 in good health and CMV-seronegative.

This clone was detected only once. The V call is TRBV5-1, the J call TRBJ2-5, with a weak D call TRBD1 (6 bases). Trimming pared 3 bases from V and 1 base from J, leaving 16 bases between. The CDR3 sequence is 16 residues long. The germline gives CDR1 SGHRS, CDR2 YFSETQ. CDR3 nucleotides: TGCGCCAGCAGCTCGACGTTTAGACAGGTCCAAGAGACCCAGTACTTC. It is translated as CASSSTFRQVQETQYF.

Here the CDR3 DNA reads TGTGCCAGCAGCGTAGAGGCTAGCGGGAGTGGGGATACGCAGTATTTT. Translating it yields CASSVEASGSGDTQYF. The chain employs TRBV9 and TRBJ2-3; TRBD2 agrees at 10 bases. Germline V gives CDR1 SGDLS, CDR2 YYNGEE. Unmatched junction bases numbered 7, after V lost 0 bases and J lost 6 bases. The CDR3 totals 16 residues.

V usage is TRBV18 and J usage is TRBJ1-2, with TRBD1 identical over 7 bases. Trimming took 2 bases from V and 8 from J; bases not matched to a gene: 5. This CDR3 comprises 13 residues. The germline V gene encodes CDR1 KGHSH and CDR2 LQKENI. Written as DNA, the CDR3 is TGTGCCAGCTCACCAACCGACAGGGTGGGCTACACCTTC. Translation gives CASSPTDRVGYTF. The full variable domain, completed using reference TRBV18 and TRBJ1-2, is NAGVMQNPRHLVRRRGQEARLRCSPMKGHSHVYWYRQLPEEGLKFMVYLQKENIIDESGMPKERFSAEFPKEGPSILRIQQVVRGDSAAYFCASSPTDRVGYTFGSGTRLTVV.

Only a few counts were recorded for this clone. CDR3 residues: CASRDANRGPQHF. CDR3 nucleotide sequence: TGCGCCAGCAGGGACGCTAATCGGGGGCCCCAGCATTTT. The chain joins TRBV10-2 to TRBJ1-5; no clear D gene. Germline lookup yields CDR1 WSHSY and CDR2 SAAADI. V lost 6 bases and J lost 9, with 15 bases in between. The CDR3 extends over 13 amino acids.

This rearrangement joins TRBV13 to TRBJ2-3; maybe TRBD2 (6 bases). Germline-derived CDR1 and CDR2 are PRHDT and FYEKMQ (reference sequence). There are 15 residues in the CDR3. V lost 5 bases and J 8 bases, leaving 20 bases between the germline ends. CDR3 amino acids: CASSPSGETRVTQYF. CDR3 DNA: TGTGCCAGCAGCCCCTCGGGGGAGACGAGAGTTACGCAGTATTTT.

A remark on this clone: Different DNA sequences within this sample yield the same CDR3. The chain has TRBV11-1 and TRBJ2-3; 9 bases agree with TRBD2. The J segment lost 2 bases and the V segment lost 0 bases, leaving 3 bases of the junction unmatched. This CDR3 has 16 amino acids. In germline, CDR1 is SGHAT, CDR2 FQDESV (reference sequence). In nucleotides, the CDR3 is TGTGCCAGCAGCTTAGCTAGCGGGAGTCTCACAGATACGCAGTATTTT. Its protein is CASSLASGSLTDTQYF.

This clone was observed a single time. The genes are TRBV6-5 and TRBJ2-5; TRBD1 aligns across 9 bases. CDR3 length: 14 residues. The germline gives CDR1 MNHEY, CDR2 SVGAGI. V shed 6 bases, J shed 2 bases, and the junction held 4 bases outside the gene matches. The CDR3, as DNA: TGTGCCAGCAGCACAGGGGGCGGGCAAGAGACCCAGTACTTC. This encodes CASSTGGGQETQYF.

The chain combines TRBV11-2 with TRBJ1-2; D is possibly TRBD1 (6 bases). Germline assignment: CDR1 SGHAT and CDR2 FQNNGV. V lost 4 bases and J 4 bases, leaving 19 bases between the germline ends. This CDR3 is 16 amino acids long. The CDR3 nucleotides are TGTGCCAGCAGCTCAATCCGGGACACCCGAACCTATGGCTACACCTTC. Protein: CASSSIRDTRTYGYTF.

V gene TRBV11-2 combines with J gene TRBJ1-4, with D tentatively TRBD1 (5 bases). Trimming left V 0 bases short and J 10 bases short, with 18 bases between. The CDR3 runs to 16 residues. Germline CDR1 SGHAT, CDR2 FQNNGV. As DNA, the CDR3 is TGTGCCAGCAGCTTAGAACTTTCAGGGCCCGGGGGAAAACTGTTTTTT. Amino acid sequence: CASSLELSGPGGKLFF.

The J gene is TRBJ2-7, the V gene TRBV5-1; TRBD2 is a possible D gene (5 bases). Germline CDR1 and CDR2: SGHRS and YFSETQ. V was pared by 2 bases and J by 5 bases, with 11 bases between. This CDR3 contains 13 residues. In DNA, the CDR3 is TGCGCCAGCAGCTTCCGGGAACTCGACGAGCAGTACTTC. Its translation: CASSFRELDEQYF. The full variable domain, rest sourced from reference TRBV5-1 and TRBJ2-7, is KAGVTQTPRYLIKTRGQQVTLSCSPISGHRSVSWYQQTPGQGLQFLFEYFSETQRNKGNFPGRFSGRQFSNSRSEMNVSTLELGDSALYLCASSFRELDEQYFGPGTRLTVT.

J is TRBJ2-7 and V is TRBV5-1; tentative D call: TRBD1 (6 bases). Germline CDR1 SGHRS, CDR2 YFSETQ. V was pared by 4 bases and J by 6 bases, with 11 bases between. The CDR3 is 12 residues long. The CDR3 here is CASSVEGGEQYF. For the CDR3, the DNA is TGCGCCAGCAGCGTAGAAGGGGGCGAGCAGTACTTC. Full variable domain (outside the CDR3, taken from reference TRBV5-1 and TRBJ2-7): KAGVTQTPRYLIKTRGQQVTLSCSPISGHRSVSWYQQTPGQGLQFLFEYFSETQRNKGNFPGRFSGRQFSNSRSEMNVSTLELGDSALYLCASSVEGGEQYFGPGTRLTVT.

J is TRBJ1-1 and V is TRBV28; D might be TRBD1 (5 bases). In germline, CDR1 is MDHEN, CDR2 SYDVKM. The CDR3 runs to 18 residues. Trimming removed 6 bases at V and 0 bases at J, with 23 bases between. The CDR3 coding sequence is TGTGCCAGCAGGGTGCTGGGGGGTGACAGTCGGGTGAACACTGAAGCTTTCTTT. Amino acid sequence: CASRVLGGDSRVNTEAFF.

The J gene is TRBJ1-1, the V gene TRBV27, with D perhaps TRBD1 (6 bases). Germline V gene lookup returns CDR1 MNHEY and CDR2 SMNVEV (reference sequence). Trimming pared 6 bases from V and 0 bases from J, leaving 11 bases between. The CDR3 covers 14 residues. The CDR3 spells CASSWTAMNTEAFF. CDR3 DNA sequence: TGTGCCAGCAGCTGGACAGCCATGAACACTGAAGCTTTCTTT.

This rearrangement joins TRBV18 to TRBJ2-3; 10 positions agree with TRBD2. Germline loops: CDR1 KGHSH, CDR2 LQKENI. V lost 1 base, J lost 4 bases, and 5 bases stayed unmatched. The CDR3 is made up of 16 amino acids. CDR3 residues: CASSPQSGRVADTQYF. The CDR3 nucleotides read TGTGCCAGCTCACCACAGAGCGGGAGGGTTGCAGATACGCAGTATTTT.

The chain recombines TRBV28 with TRBJ2-1, with a weak D call TRBD1 (5 bases). Germline V lookup: CDR1 MDHEN, CDR2 SYDVKM. The germline V and J ends were trimmed by 3 bases and 4 bases, with 19 bases remaining between them. CDR3 length: 17 residues. The CDR3 loop reads CASSLGPGTTDYNEQFF. The CDR3, as DNA: TGTGCCAGCAGTTTGGGGCCGGGTACGACAGATTACAATGAGCAGTTCTTC.

The chain links TRBV7-2 to TRBJ2-3, with 9 nucleotides matching TRBD2. The J segment lost 2 bases and the V segment lost 1 base, leaving 7 bases of the junction unmatched. The germline V gene encodes CDR1 SGHTA and CDR2 FQGNSA. This CDR3 contains 17 residues. This chain's CDR3 is CASSLVGSGGSTDTQYF. DNA for the CDR3: TGTGCCAGCAGCTTAGTTGGTAGCGGGGGATCCACAGATACGCAGTATTTT.

The CDR3 DNA reads TGTGCCAGCAGTCTAAGCGGGAGTGTTTCCGCCGAGCAGTACTTC. Protein: CASSLSGSVSAEQYF. This sequence joins TRBV5-4 and TRBJ2-7; 8 bases align to TRBD2. Germline lookup yields CDR1 SGHNT and CDR2 YYREEE (reference sequence). V gave up 5 bases and J gave up 6 bases; unmatched junction bases: 13. The CDR3 is 15 amino acids. Complete variable domain (other parts from reference TRBV5-4 and TRBJ2-7): ETGVTQSPTHLIKTRGQQVTLRCSSQSGHNTVSWYQQALGQGPQFIFQYYREEENGRGNFPPRFSGLQFPNYSSELNVNALELDDSALYLCASSLSGSVSAEQYFGPGTRLTVT.

The chain has TRBV6-5 and TRBJ1-1, with a weak D call TRBD1 (5 bases). This CDR3 is built from 14 residues. V was cut by 6 bases and J by 1 base, with 12 bases left in between. Germline V gene lookup returns CDR1 MNHEY and CDR2 SVGAGI. The CDR3 nucleotides read TGTGCCAGCAGGTCGACAGCGGGGAACACTGAAGCTTTCTTT. Its translation is CASRSTAGNTEAFF.